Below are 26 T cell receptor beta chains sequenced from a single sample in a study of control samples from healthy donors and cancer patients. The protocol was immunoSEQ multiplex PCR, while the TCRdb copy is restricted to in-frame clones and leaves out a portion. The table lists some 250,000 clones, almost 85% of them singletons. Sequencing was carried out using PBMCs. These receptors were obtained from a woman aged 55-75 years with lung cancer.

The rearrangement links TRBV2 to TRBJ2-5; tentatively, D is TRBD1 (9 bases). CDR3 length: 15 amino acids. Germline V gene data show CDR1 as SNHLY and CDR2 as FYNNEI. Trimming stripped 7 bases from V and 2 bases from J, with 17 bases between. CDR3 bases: TGTGCCAGCACCCGGGGGGGACAGGGACAAGAGACCCAGTACTTC. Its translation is CASTRGGQGQETQYF.

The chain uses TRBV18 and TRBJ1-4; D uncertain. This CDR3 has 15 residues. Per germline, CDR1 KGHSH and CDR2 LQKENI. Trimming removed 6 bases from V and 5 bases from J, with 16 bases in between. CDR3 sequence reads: CASSQGGPGNEKLFF. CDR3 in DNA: TGTGCCAGCTCCCAAGGCGGGCCGGGGAATGAAAAACTGTTTTTT.

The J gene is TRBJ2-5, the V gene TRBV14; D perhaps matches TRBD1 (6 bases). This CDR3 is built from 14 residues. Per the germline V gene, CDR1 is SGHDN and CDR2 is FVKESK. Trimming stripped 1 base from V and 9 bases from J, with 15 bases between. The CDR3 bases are TGTGCCAGCAGCCAAGGAGAAGGTTCAGGGGCCCAGTACTTC. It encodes CASSQGEGSGAQYF.

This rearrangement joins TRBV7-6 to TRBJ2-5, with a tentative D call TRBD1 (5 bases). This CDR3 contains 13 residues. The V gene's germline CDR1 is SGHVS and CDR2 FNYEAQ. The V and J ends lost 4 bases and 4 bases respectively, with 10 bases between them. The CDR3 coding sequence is TGTGCCAGCAGCTCCCAGGGTGTAGAGACCCAGTACTTC. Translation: CASSSQGVETQYF.

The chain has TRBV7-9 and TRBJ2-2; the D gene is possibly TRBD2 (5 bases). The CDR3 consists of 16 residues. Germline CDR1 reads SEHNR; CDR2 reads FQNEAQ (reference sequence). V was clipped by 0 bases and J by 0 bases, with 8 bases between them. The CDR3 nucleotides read TGTGCCAGCAGCTTAGCGGCGGGCGCGAACACCGGGGAGCTGTTTTTT. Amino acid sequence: CASSLAAGANTGELFF.

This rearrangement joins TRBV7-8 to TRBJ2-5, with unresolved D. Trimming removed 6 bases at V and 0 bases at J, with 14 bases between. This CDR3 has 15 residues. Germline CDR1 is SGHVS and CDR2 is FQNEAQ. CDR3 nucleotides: TGTGCCAGCAGGGGTGGGCGGTCTTACCAAGAGACCCAGTACTTC. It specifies CASRGGRSYQETQYF. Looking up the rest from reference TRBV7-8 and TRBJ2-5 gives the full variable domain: GAGVSQSPRYKVAKRGQDVALRCDPISGHVSLFWYQQALGQGPEFLTYFQNEAQLDKSGLPSDRFFAERPEGSVSTLKIQRTQQEDSAVYLCASRGGRSYQETQYFGPGTRLLVL.

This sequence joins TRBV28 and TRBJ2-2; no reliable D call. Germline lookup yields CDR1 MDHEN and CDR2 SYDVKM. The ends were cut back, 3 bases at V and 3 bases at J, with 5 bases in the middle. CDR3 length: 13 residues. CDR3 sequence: CASSFEYTGELFF. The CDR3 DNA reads TGTGCCAGCAGTTTTGAATACACCGGGGAGCTGTTTTTT.

The CDR3 here is CSVRSPGDTQYF. CDR3 coding DNA: TGCAGCGTTCGGAGTCCCGGCGATACGCAGTATTTT. This sequence joins TRBV29-1 and TRBJ2-3; D not certain. V was pared by 5 bases and J by 6 bases, with 12 bases between. CDR1 and CDR2 (germline): SQVTM, ANQGSEA. This CDR3 has 12 residues.

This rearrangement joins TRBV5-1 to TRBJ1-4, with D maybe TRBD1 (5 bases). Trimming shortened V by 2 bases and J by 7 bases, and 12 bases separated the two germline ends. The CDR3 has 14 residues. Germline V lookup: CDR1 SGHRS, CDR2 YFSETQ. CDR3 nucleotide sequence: TGCGCCAGCAGCTTCCGACAGCTGGGTGAAAAACTGTTTTTT. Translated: CASSFRQLGEKLFF.

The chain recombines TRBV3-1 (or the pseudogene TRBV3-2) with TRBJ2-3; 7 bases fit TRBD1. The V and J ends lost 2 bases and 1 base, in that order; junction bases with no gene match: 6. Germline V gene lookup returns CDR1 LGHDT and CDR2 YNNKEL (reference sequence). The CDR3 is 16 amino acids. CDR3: CASSQRSGGGTDTQYF. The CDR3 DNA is TGTGCCAGCAGCCAACGCTCAGGGGGAGGCACAGATACGCAGTATTTT.

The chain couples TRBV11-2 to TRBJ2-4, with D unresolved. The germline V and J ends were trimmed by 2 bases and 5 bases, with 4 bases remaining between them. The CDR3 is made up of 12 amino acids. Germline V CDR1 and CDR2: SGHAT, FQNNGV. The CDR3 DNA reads TGTGCCAGCAGCTTACGTGAAAACATTCAGTACTTC. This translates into CASSLRENIQYF. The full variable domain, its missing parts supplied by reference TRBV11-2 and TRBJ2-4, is EAGVAQSPRYKIIEKRQSVAFWCNPISGHATLYWYQQILGQGPKLLIQFQNNGVVDDSQLPKDRFSAERLKGVDSTLKIQPAKLEDSAVYLCASSLRENIQYFGAGTRLSVL.

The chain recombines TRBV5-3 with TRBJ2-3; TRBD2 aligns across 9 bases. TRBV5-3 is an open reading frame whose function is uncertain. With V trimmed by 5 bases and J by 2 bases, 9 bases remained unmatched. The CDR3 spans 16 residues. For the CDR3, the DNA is TGTGCCAGAAGTCCGGCCCTAGCGGGGTACACAGATACGCAGTATTTT. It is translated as CARSPALAGYTDTQYF.

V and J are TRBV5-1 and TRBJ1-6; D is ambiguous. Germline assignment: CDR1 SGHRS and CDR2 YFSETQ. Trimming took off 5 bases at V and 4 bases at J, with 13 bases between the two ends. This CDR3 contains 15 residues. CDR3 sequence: CASRGRTRYNSPLHF. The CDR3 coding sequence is TGCGCCAGCAGGGGCCGTACGAGATATAATTCACCCCTCCACTTT.

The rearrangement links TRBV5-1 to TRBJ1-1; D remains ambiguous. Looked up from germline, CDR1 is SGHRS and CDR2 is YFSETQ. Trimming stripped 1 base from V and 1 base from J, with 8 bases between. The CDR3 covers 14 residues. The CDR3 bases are TGCGCCAGCAGCTTGACCCCAGCGAACACTGAAGCTTTCTTT. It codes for CASSLTPANTEAFF.

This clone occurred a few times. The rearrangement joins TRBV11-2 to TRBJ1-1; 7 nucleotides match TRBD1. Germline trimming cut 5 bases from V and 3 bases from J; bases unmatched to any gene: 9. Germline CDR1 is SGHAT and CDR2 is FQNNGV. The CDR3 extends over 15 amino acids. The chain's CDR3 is CASSARQGWDTEAFF. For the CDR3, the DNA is TGTGCCAGCAGCGCCCGACAGGGTTGGGACACTGAAGCTTTCTTT.

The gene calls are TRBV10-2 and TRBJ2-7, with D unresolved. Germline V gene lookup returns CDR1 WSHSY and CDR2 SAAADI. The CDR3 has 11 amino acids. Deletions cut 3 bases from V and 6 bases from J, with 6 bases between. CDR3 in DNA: TGCGCCAGCAGTGAAGAGCTCGAGCAGTACTTC. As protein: CASSEELEQYF.

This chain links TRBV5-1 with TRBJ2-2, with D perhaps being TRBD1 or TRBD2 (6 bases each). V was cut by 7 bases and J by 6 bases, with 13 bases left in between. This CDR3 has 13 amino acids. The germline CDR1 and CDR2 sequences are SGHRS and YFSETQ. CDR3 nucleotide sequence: TGCGCCAGCGGCGCGGGACAACCCGGGGAGCTGTTTTTT. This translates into CASGAGQPGELFF.

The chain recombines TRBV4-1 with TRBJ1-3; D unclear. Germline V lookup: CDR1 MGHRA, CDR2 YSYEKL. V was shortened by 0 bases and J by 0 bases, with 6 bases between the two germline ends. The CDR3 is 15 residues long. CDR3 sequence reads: CASSQEAFSGNTIYF. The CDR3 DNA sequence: TGCGCCAGCAGCCAAGAGGCTTTCTCTGGAAACACCATATATTTT.

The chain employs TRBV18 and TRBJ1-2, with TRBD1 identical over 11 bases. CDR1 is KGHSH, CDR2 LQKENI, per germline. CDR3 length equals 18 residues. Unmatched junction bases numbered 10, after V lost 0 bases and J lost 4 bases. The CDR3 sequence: CASSPPEAGTGGSYGYTF. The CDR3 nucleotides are TGTGCCAGCTCACCACCGGAGGCCGGGACAGGGGGTTCCTATGGCTACACCTTC.

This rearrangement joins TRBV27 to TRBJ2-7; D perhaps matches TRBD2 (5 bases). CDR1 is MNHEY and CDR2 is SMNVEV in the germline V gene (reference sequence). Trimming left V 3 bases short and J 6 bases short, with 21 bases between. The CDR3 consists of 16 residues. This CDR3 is CASSFLAGATALEQYF. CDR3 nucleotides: TGTGCCAGCAGTTTTCTAGCAGGCGCAACGGCACTCGAGCAGTACTTC.

CDR3 amino acids: CASSARGDSGYGYTF. CDR3 sequence (DNA): TGTGCCAGCAGCGCCAGGGGGGATTCCGGCTATGGCTACACCTTC. The J gene is TRBJ1-2, the V gene TRBV9; 7 nucleotides line up with TRBD1. Germline CDR1 SGDLS, CDR2 YYNGEE. V trimming: 3 bases; J trimming: 4 bases; junction bases outside the gene matches: 9. The CDR3 covers 15 residues.

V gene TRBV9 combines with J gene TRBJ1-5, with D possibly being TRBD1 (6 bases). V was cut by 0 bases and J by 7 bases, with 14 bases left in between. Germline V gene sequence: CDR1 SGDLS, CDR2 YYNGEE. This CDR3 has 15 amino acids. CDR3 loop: CASSVGSGDGQPQHF. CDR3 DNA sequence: TGTGCCAGCAGCGTAGGCTCAGGGGACGGGCAGCCCCAGCATTTT.

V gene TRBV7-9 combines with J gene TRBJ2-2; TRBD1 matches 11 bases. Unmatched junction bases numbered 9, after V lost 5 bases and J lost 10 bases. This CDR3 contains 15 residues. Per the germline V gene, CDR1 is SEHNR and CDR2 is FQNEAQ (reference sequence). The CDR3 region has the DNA TGTGCCAGCAGCCCCGGGACAGGGGGAATGGAGGAGCTGTTTTTT. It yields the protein CASSPGTGGMEELFF.

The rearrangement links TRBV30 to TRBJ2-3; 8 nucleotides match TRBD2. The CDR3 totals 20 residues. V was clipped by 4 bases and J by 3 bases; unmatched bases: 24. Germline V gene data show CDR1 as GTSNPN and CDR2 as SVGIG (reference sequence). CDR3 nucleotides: TGTGCCTGGAAACCTTCCATCCAAGAGCGGGAGTGGGGAGTGACAGATACGCAGTATTTT. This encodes CAWKPSIQEREWGVTDTQYF.

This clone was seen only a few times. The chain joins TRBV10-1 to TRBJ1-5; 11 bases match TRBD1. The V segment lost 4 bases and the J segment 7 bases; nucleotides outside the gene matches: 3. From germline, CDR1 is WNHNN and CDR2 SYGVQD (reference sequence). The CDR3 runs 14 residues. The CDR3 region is CASSGGQGGQPQHF. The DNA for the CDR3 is TGCGCCAGCAGTGGGGGACAGGGGGGCCAGCCCCAGCATTTT.

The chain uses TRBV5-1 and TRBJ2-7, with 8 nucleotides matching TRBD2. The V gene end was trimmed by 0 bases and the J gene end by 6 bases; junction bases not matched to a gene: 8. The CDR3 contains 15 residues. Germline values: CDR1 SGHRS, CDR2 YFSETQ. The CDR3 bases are TGCGCCAGCAGCTTGGGCCGGGGACTAGTGAGCGAGCAGTACTTC. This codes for CASSLGRGLVSEQYF. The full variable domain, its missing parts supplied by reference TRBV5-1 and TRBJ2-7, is KAGVTQTPRYLIKTRGQQVTLSCSPISGHRSVSWYQQTPGQGLQFLFEYFSETQRNKGNFPGRFSGRQFSNSRSEMNVSTLELGDSALYLCASSLGRGLVSEQYFGPGTRLTVT.